This TCR beta chain was retrieved from a study of T cell changes during pregnancy in multiple sclerosis. Clones were sequenced by immunoSEQ multiplex PCR, and TCRdb holds only the in-frame ones, with some missing. The table records around 35,000 clones, 90% to 95% of them present only once. The CDR3 consists of 15 residues. The germline V gene has CDR1 MDHEN and CDR2 SYDVKM. Trimming at V came to 6 bases and at J to 6 bases, leaving 11 bases not matched to a gene. The specimen comprised CD4+ T cells from peripheral blood mononuclear cells, sampled in the second trimester of pregnancy. This clonotype was sampled from a female donor with multiple sclerosis, enrolled in a pregnancy study. This chain links TRBV28 with TRBJ1-2, with 9 bases lining up with TRBD1. This CDR3 is CASSAHGTGYDGYTF. In DNA form, the CDR3 reads TGTGCCAGCAGCGCACACGGGACAGGGTATGATGGCTACACCTTC.